The entry that follows covers one T cell receptor (beta chain) sequence. The data were taken from a study of T cell changes during pregnancy in multiple sclerosis. The table came from immunoSEQ multiplex PCR; TCRdb's copy has only in-frame clones and leaves some out. The sample consists of about 74,000 clones, roughly nine tenths of them appearing once. Germline V lookup: CDR1 SGHVS, CDR2 FNYEAQ. The CDR3 runs to 13 residues. V shed 5 bases and J shed 0 bases, with 7 bases lying between them. Sample: peripheral blood, taken before pregnancy. The rearrangement uses TRBV7-6 and TRBJ1-1; D call uncertain. The TCR comes from a female donor with multiple sclerosis, enrolled in a pregnancy study. In nucleotides, the CDR3 is TGTGCCAGCAGCATTAGCGTGAACACTGAAGCTTTCTTT. It yields the protein CASSISVNTEAFF.